This TCR beta chain was sequenced for a study of shared clonotypes between healthy human individuals. Findings and caveats of the study: Sampling involved blood alone; tissue repertoires likely differ.

Sequencing was at deep level. Unsorted PBMC samples were amplified in replicate PCRs containing 250 to 350 ng DNA, some 30,000 T cell genomes. Sequenced by immunoSEQ multiplex PCR; TCRdb stores in-frame clones only, minus some. Of 450,000 to 500,000 clones in the sample, 81% were seen once. Germline CDR1 MDHEN, CDR2 SYDVKM. The CDR3 has 14 residues. The J segment lost 2 bases and the V segment lost 10 bases, leaving 11 bases of the junction unmatched. Notes on this clone: Its matching antigen is unknown. This likely stems from a read error, as it lies one base from a far larger clone. Other DNA sequences within the sample encode an identical CDR3.

The sample taken for sequencing was PBMCs. The sequence came from a woman between 35 and 50 years old in good health. Some clones in this sample may be carry-over from other donors' samples. The chain couples TRBV28 to TRBJ2-7; 7 nucleotides align to TRBD2. The CDR3 is CATLQLAETYEQYF. The CDR3 DNA reads as TGTGCCACGCTTCAGCTAGCGGAAACCTACGAGCAGTACTTC.